The T cell receptor beta chain under discussion was sequenced for a study of T cells in women clearing cervical HPV infection. Turning to the study itself: Controls gave blood once infection was undetectable; cases at lesion identification.

The length of the CDR3 is 16 residues. Germline trimming cut 4 bases from V and 3 bases from J; bases unmatched to any gene: 11. Per the germline V gene, CDR1 is MNHNS and CDR2 is SASEGT. A word on this clone: The antigen remains undetermined. The read finishes 3 residues shy of the CDR3 end, and the germline J gene is used to complete it.

The data were produced by immunoSEQ multiplex PCR, yet TCRdb's version contains in-frame clones alone and is incomplete. The data show around 30,000 clones, and the top ten clones hold around 17%. Study conclusions and caveats: Cases carried less TRBV6-7 than controls: roughly 0.11% versus 0.16%.

The chain carries TRBV6-1 and TRBJ1-2, with 7 bases that match TRBD1. Sequencing was carried out using blood buffy coat. The receptor comes from a woman aged 18-69 years with a cervical HPV16 infection that either progressed to CIN3+ or cleared (not recorded which). The CDR3 loop is CASSALGGQSHYGYTF. Incomplete CDR3 DNA: TGTGCCAGCAGTGCCCTGGGGGGACAGAGCCACTATGGC.